Following are 21 T cell receptor beta chains from one sample sequenced in a study of T cell clonality in common variable immunodeficiency. For these TCRs, the target antigens are not known. The data were produced by immunoSEQ multiplex PCR, yet TCRdb's version contains in-frame clones alone and is incomplete. This sample carries approximately 30,000 clones, none of them present only once. Findings of the study overall: Common variable immunodeficiency TCR beta sequences reportedly had fewer deletions and N-nucleotide insertions.

The sample consisted of peripheral blood mononuclear cells. All receptors derive from a human donor with common variable immunodeficiency.

This clone was observed many times. The observed sequence ends 3 residues before the CDR3 terminus, with the missing tail filled in from the germline J gene. This rearrangement joins TRBV10-3 to TRBJ2-3; 10 nucleotides match TRBD2. J gave up 6 bases and V 3 bases, and 3 bases lay outside the gene matches. This CDR3 has 14 amino acids. The germline gives CDR1 ENHRY, CDR2 SYGVKD. The covered CDR3 bases are TGTGCCATCAGTGATGGGACTAGCGCGGATACG. Residues: CAISDGTSADT. Given in full, the CDR3 is CAISDGTSADTQYF.

In the case of this clone: The CDR3 is cut off 3 residues early in the read; its end comes from the germline J gene. This rearrangement joins TRBV18 to TRBJ2-7, with 9 bases that match TRBD1. Germline CDR1 and CDR2: KGHSH and LQKENI. The V and J ends lost 0 bases and 3 bases, in that order; junction bases with no gene match: 15. The CDR3 covers 19 residues. The CDR3: CASSPPASSGTGINYEQYF. The covered CDR3 bases are TGTGCCAGCTCACCACCAGCCAGCTCCGGGACAGGGATCAACTACGAG.

This clone was seen a handful of times. The sequence runs out 3 residues before the end of the CDR3; the remainder is reconstructed from the germline J gene. The chain joins TRBV11-2 to TRBJ2-1, with 7 nucleotides matching TRBD2. Germline assignment: CDR1 SGHAT and CDR2 FQNNGV. This CDR3 comprises 14 residues. J lost 2 bases, V lost 4 bases, and 2 bases had no gene match. The CDR3 bases that were read are TGTGCCAGCAGCTCTAGCGGACCCTACAATGAG. Its protein is CASSSSGPYNE. The full CDR3 protein is CASSSSGPYNEQFF.

This clone appeared a few times. Read coverage stops 3 residues before the CDR3 terminus; the germline J gene supplies the remainder. The chain combines TRBV7-6 with TRBJ2-3; TRBD1 agrees at 11 bases. The length of the CDR3 is 16 residues. Germline V gene lookup returns CDR1 SGHVS and CDR2 FNYEAQ. With V trimmed by 5 bases and J by 5 bases, 9 bases remained unmatched. The CDR3 DNA, read in part, is TGTGCCAGCAGCCCCGGGACAGGGGGTTTGGTAGATACG. Residues: CASSPGTGGLVDT. The full-length CDR3 reads as CASSPGTGGLVDTQYF.

Details on this clone: Read coverage stops 3 residues before the CDR3 terminus; the germline J gene supplies the remainder. The chain couples TRBV20-1 to TRBJ2-5, with 12 bases lining up with TRBD2. The CDR3 loop spans 17 amino acids. Per the germline V gene, CDR1 is DFQATT and CDR2 is SNEGSKA (reference sequence). Trimming at V came to 0 bases and at J to 4 bases, leaving 9 bases not matched to a gene. The part of the CDR3 DNA that was read is TGCAGTGCTAGAGATGGGCTAGCGGGGGGGCCGGGAGAGACC. Translated: CSARDGLAGGPGET. The full-length CDR3 reads as CSARDGLAGGPGETQYF.

Points on this clone: Read data end 3 residues before the CDR3 end; the end is taken from the germline J gene. The chain couples TRBV5-5 to TRBJ1-2, with a tentative D call TRBD1 (6 bases). Per germline, CDR1 SGHKS and CDR2 YYEKEE (reference sequence). Trimming removed 4 bases at V and 6 bases at J, with 16 bases between. The CDR3 loop spans 14 amino acids. The CDR3: CASSPDGQLHGYTF. CDR3 DNA, as far as it was read: TGTGCCAGCAGCCCCGACGGACAGCTTCATGGC. Full variable domain (missing parts from reference TRBV5-5 and TRBJ1-2): DAGVTQSPTHLIKTRGQQVTLRCSPISGHKSVSWYQQVLGQGPQFIFQYYEKEERGRGNFPDRFSARQFPNYSSELNVNALLLGDSALYLCASSPDGQLHGYTFGSGTRLTVV.

This clone was seen a handful of times. Read sequence stops 3 residues before the CDR3 end, and the germline J gene provides the missing end. V usage is TRBV6-2 or TRBV6-3 and J usage is TRBJ2-1, with 8 nucleotides matching TRBD2. V lost 5 bases, J lost 2 bases, and 8 bases stayed unmatched. Germline V gives CDR1 MNHEY, CDR2 SVGEGT. The CDR3 length is 16 residues. The CDR3 DNA, read in part, is TGTGCCAGCAGTCCTCCCACGGGGGGGCCCTACAATGAG. It specifies CASSPPTGGPYNE. The CDR3 reads in full as CASSPPTGGPYNEQFF.

This clone was recorded a few times. The read stops 3 residues short of the end of the CDR3; the missing end is completed from the germline J gene. This chain uses TRBV19 with TRBJ1-3; D ambiguous. Germline V gene lookup returns CDR1 LNHDA and CDR2 SQIVND (reference sequence). V was shortened by 3 bases and J by 2 bases, with 17 bases between the two germline ends. This CDR3 spans 17 amino acids. The CDR3 reads CASSMVLRRVTGNTIYF. Partial CDR3 DNA: TGTGCCAGTAGTATGGTCCTCAGGCGGGTTACTGGAAACACC.

This clone was recorded a few times. The read comes to an end 3 residues before the CDR3 does, leaving the germline J gene to fill in the end. V and J are TRBV6-2 or TRBV6-3 and TRBJ1-1; D unresolved. The CDR3 totals 11 residues. V was cut by 6 bases and J by 4 bases, with 6 bases left in between. Germline CDR1 reads MNHEY; CDR2 reads SVGEGT. The CDR3 bases that were read are TGTGCCAGCAGCCAGAGCACTGAA. Residues: CASSQSTE. Given in full, the CDR3 is CASSQSTEAFF.

Comment on this clone: Sequencing ends 3 residues short of the CDR3 end; the germline J gene provides the rest. The chain has TRBV18 and TRBJ2-1; 7 bases align to TRBD1. The junction had 5 bases not matched to a gene; V was cut back by 0 bases and J by 6 bases. CDR3 size: 15 residues. Germline CDR1 KGHSH, CDR2 LQKENI. The CDR3 loop is CASSPPRTGSNEQFF. The CDR3 DNA, read in part, is TGTGCCAGCTCACCACCAAGGACAGGTAGCAATGAG.

Concerning this clone itself: The read is 3 residues too short to cover the CDR3 end, so that end is filled in from the germline J gene. The V and J genes are TRBV29-1 and TRBJ2-3; 8 bases agree with TRBD1. This CDR3 contains 15 residues. After removal of 1 base from V and 4 bases from J, the junction contained 7 bases not matched to a gene. The germline CDR1 and CDR2 sequences are SQVTM and ANQGSEA. This CDR3 reads CSVEAGSGGSDTQYF. The sequenced CDR3 bases are TGCAGCGTTGAAGCAGGGTCAGGGGGCTCAGATACG.

Worth noting for this clone: The read gets to within 3 residues of the CDR3 end, and the germline J gene fills in the rest. The chain combines TRBV2 with TRBJ1-4; D is undetermined. The germline V gene has CDR1 SNHLY and CDR2 FYNNEI. The CDR3 covers 16 residues. V lost 5 bases and J lost 0, with 13 bases in between. Incomplete CDR3 DNA: TGTGCCAGCAGTTGGTCCCAGGTGGCAACTAATGAAAAA. This codes for CASSWSQVATNEK. The full CDR3 protein is CASSWSQVATNEKLFF.

This clone turned up a few times. The read comes to an end 3 residues before the CDR3 does, leaving the germline J gene to fill in the end. V gene TRBV7-8 combines with J gene TRBJ1-4; TRBD1 matches 7 bases. Germline CDR1 reads SGHVS; CDR2 reads FQNEAQ. The CDR3 has 16 amino acids. The junction had 14 bases not matched to a gene; V was cut back by 6 bases and J by 7 bases. This chain's CDR3 is CASRRSGGDSGEKLFF. Partial CDR3 DNA: TGTGCCAGCAGGCGTTCAGGGGGAGATTCTGGTGAAAAA.

On this clone: The read is 3 residues too short to cover the CDR3 end, so that end is filled in from the germline J gene. The gene calls are TRBV7-2 and TRBJ2-3; D is perhaps TRBD1 (7 bases). The CDR3 has 14 residues. V was trimmed by 10 bases and J by 4 bases, leaving 18 bases between them. The germline V gene encodes CDR1 SGHTA and CDR2 FQGNSA. The CDR3 reads CANGGTGVADTQYF. The sequenced part of the CDR3 DNA is TGTGCCAACGGGGGAACAGGGGTGGCAGATACG. Drawing the rest from reference TRBV7-2 and TRBJ2-3, the complete variable domain is GAGVSQSPSNKVTEKGKDVELRCDPISGHTALYWYRQSLGQGLEFLIYFQGNSAPDKSGLPSDRFSAERTGGSVSTLTIQRTQQEDSAVYLCANGGTGVADTQYFGPGTRLTVL.

In this sample, this clone turned up many times. The read comes to an end 3 residues before the CDR3 does, leaving the germline J gene to fill in the end. This chain uses TRBV10-1 with TRBJ2-1; 8 bases align to TRBD2. Looked up from germline, CDR1 is WNHNN and CDR2 is SYGVQD (reference sequence). CDR3 length: 15 residues. V lost 4 bases to trimming and J lost 2 bases; unmatched junction nucleotides: 4. The covered CDR3 bases are TGCGCCAGCAGTGCTGGTAGCGGGACCTACAATGAG. This encodes CASSAGSGTYNE. In full, the CDR3 is CASSAGSGTYNEQFF.

This clone appeared a few times. Read coverage stops 3 residues before the CDR3 terminus; the germline J gene supplies the remainder. This chain joins TRBV6-1 and TRBJ2-2; 11 bases are a match to TRBD2. The ends lost 6 bases at V and 2 bases at J; junction bases unmatched: 11. This CDR3 is built from 18 residues. Per the germline V gene, CDR1 is MNHNS and CDR2 is SASEGT. The CDR3 bases that were read are TGTGCCAGCAGAGAAAGACCGGGACTAGCGGATAACACCGGGGAG. Protein sequence: CASRERPGLADNTGE. The whole CDR3 region reads CASRERPGLADNTGELFF.

The part of the CDR3 DNA that was read is TGTGCCAGCTCACCCCAACCGCTGGGACAGGGGGCGAAATTTGCCTACGAG. Its protein product is CASSPQPLGQGAKFAYE. The whole CDR3 sequence is CASSPQPLGQGAKFAYEQYF. J is TRBJ2-7 and V is TRBV18, with 12 bases lining up with TRBD1. The CDR3 end is not reached by the read, which stops 3 residues before it; the germline J gene fills it in. The CDR3 totals 20 residues. The V gene's germline CDR1 is KGHSH and CDR2 LQKENI. Losses at the gene ends were 3 bases for V and 2 bases for J; bases not matched to a gene: 17.

This clone was recorded at least ten times. CDR3 DNA (partial): TGCAGTGCTAGAGATAGGCGGGGGGCGGGCACCGGGGAG. This sequence encodes CSARDRRGAGTGE. The CDR3, in full, reads CSARDRRGAGTGELFF. The V and J genes are TRBV20-1 and TRBJ2-2; 8 bases are a match to TRBD2. The observed sequence ends 3 residues before the CDR3 terminus, with the missing tail filled in from the germline J gene. The CDR3 has 16 residues. V shed 0 bases, J shed 4 bases, and the junction held 7 bases outside the gene matches. Per the germline V gene, CDR1 is DFQATT and CDR2 is SNEGSKA (reference sequence).

A word on this clone: The CDR3 goes on 3 residues after the read ends, and that part is filled in from the germline J gene. The chain recombines TRBV20-1 with TRBJ1-4, with a weak D call TRBD1 (6 bases). This CDR3 is 14 amino acids long. V dropped 0 bases and J dropped 8 bases, with 13 bases sitting between them. Looked up from germline, CDR1 is DFQATT and CDR2 is SNEGSKA (reference sequence). CDR3 region: CSARDGLRGEKLFF. Incomplete CDR3 DNA: TGCAGTGCTAGAGATGGTCTAAGGGGGGAAAAA.

On this clone itself: The read terminates 3 residues ahead of where the CDR3 ends, so the germline J gene completes it. The chain couples TRBV6-2 or TRBV6-3 to TRBJ1-1; D unresolved. V shed 0 bases and J shed 5 bases, with 10 bases lying between them. The CDR3 extends over 14 amino acids. The germline V gene encodes CDR1 MNHEY and CDR2 SVGEGT. CDR3 loop: CASSYSIAQTEAFF. CDR3 DNA, as far as it was read: TGTGCCAGCAGTTACTCGATTGCACAGACTGAA.

Remarks on this clone: The read finishes 3 residues shy of the CDR3 end, and the germline J gene is used to complete it. The chain links TRBV6-1 to TRBJ2-7, with 11 positions matching TRBD2. The V gene end was trimmed by 3 bases and the J gene end by 6 bases; junction bases not matched to a gene: 4. The CDR3 sequence is 14 residues long. The V gene's germline CDR1 is MNHNS and CDR2 SASEGT. Incomplete CDR3 DNA: TGTGCCAGCAGTGATAGCGGGGGGGCTCGCGAG. Translation: CASSDSGGARE. The whole CDR3 protein is CASSDSGGAREQYF.